This TCR beta chain was obtained from a study of regulatory T cells in long-lasting Graves disease. Overall study context: Antithyroid drugs had been given to newly diagnosed Graves' patients for under 3 months. Overall study results and limits: Possibly, too few samples lowered accuracy. There were preferences for TRBV28, TRBJ1-2 and TRBJ2-5 in persistent disease.

This clonotype was seen only a few times. Its specificity is not known. Building of the TCR beta libraries involved iRepertoire HTBI primers and Arm-PCR of CDR3 regions. TCRdb ran MiXCR on the multiplex PCR reads and lists one entry per CDR3 protein. In the table there are about 440,000 distinct CDR3 sequences, around 15% of which are singletons. The sample's time point: newly diagnosed GD, antithyroid drugs for less than 3 months. The TCR library was made from RNA that had been extracted from PBMCs in TRIzol. Trimming took 0 bases from V and 4 from J, leaving 9 bases between them. CDR3 length: 14 residues. Germline V lookup: CDR1 SGHDN, CDR2 FVKESK. These records were also assigned to another study, of T cells in Graves' hyperthyroidism and ophthalmopathy. That source notes: Ophthalmopathy could be told apart from stable hyperthyroidism with a 13 V-J model.

This TCR derives from a woman aged 25 to 45 with Graves disease. The specimen was peripheral blood mononuclear cells (PBMCs), collected at new diagnosis, from a patient treated with antithyroid drugs. This chain joins TRBV14 and TRBJ2-5; D is unresolved. The CDR3: CASSQERPLETQYF. The CDR3 coding sequence is TGTGCCAGCAGCCAAGAACGACCCTTAGAGACCCAGTACTTC. The full variable domain, rest sourced from reference TRBV14 and TRBJ2-5, is EAGVTQFPSHSVIEKGQTVTLRCDPISGHDNLYWYRRVMGKEIKFLLHFVKESKQDESGMPNNRFLAERTGGTYSTLKVQPAELEDSGVYFCASSQERPLETQYFGPGTRLLVL.